This entry is about one TCR beta chain. Germline V gene data show CDR1 as SGHNT and CDR2 as YYREEE (reference sequence). There are 16 residues in the CDR3. V shed 0 bases and J 4 bases; nucleotides not matched to a gene: 4. The sample comes from a study of blood T cell repertoires in COVID-19. Source study methods: Amplification with reference gene primers provided the estimates of nucleated cell counts. Sequencing used immunoSEQ multiplex PCR; TCRdb keeps in-frame clones, though not all of them. V, J and clone size are those of that table, while D and trimming were read from the DNA. The data contain fewer than 300,000 clones, roughly 85% of them singletons.

The specimen sequenced was peripheral blood. The rearrangement links TRBV5-4 to TRBJ1-1, with 12 bases aligning to TRBD1. The receptor was isolated from a woman aged 18-35 years with acute or convalescent COVID-19. The CDR3 loop is CASSLGGTGGGTEAFF. CDR3 sequence (DNA): TGTGCCAGCAGCTTGGGTGGGACAGGGGGCGGCACTGAAGCTTTCTTT.